These 2 T cell receptor beta chains came from one sample sequenced in a study of blood T cell repertoires in COVID-19. Here immunoSEQ multiplex PCR was the method, and the copy in TCRdb shows in-frame clones only, minus some. Among about 360,000 clones listed, approximately 82% were seen once. Sequencing used peripheral blood. The receptors originated from a man in his thirties or forties with active or convalescent COVID-19.

In its sample, this clone was seen a few times. The chain is built from TRBV5-4 and TRBJ1-5, with D maybe TRBD1 (6 bases). Germline values: CDR1 SGHNT, CDR2 YYREEE (reference sequence). This CDR3 is 13 amino acids long. The V gene lost 3 bases and the J gene lost 4 bases, with 8 bases spanning the gap. The CDR3: CASSSQGNQPQHF. The CDR3 region has the DNA TGTGCCAGCAGCTCTCAGGGGAATCAGCCCCAGCATTTT.

V is TRBV5-1 and J is TRBJ2-2; 8 bases match TRBD1. Germline CDR1 reads SGHRS; CDR2 reads YFSETQ. The CDR3 loop spans 16 amino acids. Trimming at V came to 6 bases and at J to 6 bases, leaving 13 bases not matched to a gene. Written as DNA, the CDR3 is TGCGCCAGCACCGTTCCCGGACAGGGAAGAGCCGGGGAGCTGTTTTTT. Protein: CASTVPGQGRAGELFF.